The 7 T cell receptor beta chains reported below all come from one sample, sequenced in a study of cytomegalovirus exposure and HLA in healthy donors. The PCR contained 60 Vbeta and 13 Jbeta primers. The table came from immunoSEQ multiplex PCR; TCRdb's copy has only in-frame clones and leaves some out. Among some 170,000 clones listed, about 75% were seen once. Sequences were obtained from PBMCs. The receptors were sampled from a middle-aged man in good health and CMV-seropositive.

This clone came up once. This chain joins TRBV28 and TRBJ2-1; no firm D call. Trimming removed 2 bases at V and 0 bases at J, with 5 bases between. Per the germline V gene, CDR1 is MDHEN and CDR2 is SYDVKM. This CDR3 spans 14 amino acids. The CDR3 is CASSLPNSYNEQFF. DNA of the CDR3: TGTGCCAGCAGTTTACCAAACTCCTACAATGAGCAGTTCTTC.

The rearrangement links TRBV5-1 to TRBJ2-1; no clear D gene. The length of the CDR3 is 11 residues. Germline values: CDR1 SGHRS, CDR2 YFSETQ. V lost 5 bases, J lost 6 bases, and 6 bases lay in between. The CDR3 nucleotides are TGCGCCAGCAGTGGCGGCAATGAGCAGTTCTTC. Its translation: CASSGGNEQFF.

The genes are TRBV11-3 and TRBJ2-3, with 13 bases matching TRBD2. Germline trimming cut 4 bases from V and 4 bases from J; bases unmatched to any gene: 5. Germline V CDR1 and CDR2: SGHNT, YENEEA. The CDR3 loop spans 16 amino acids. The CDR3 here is CASSSGLAGAADTQYF. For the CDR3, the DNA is TGTGCCAGCAGCTCCGGACTAGCGGGAGCAGCAGATACGCAGTATTTT.

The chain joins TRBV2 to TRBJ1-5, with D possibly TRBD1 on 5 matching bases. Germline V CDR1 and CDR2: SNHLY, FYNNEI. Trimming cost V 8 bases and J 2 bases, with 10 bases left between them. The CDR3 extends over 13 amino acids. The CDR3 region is CASQPRGNQPQHF. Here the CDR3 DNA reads TGTGCCAGCCAACCCAGGGGCAATCAGCCCCAGCATTTT.

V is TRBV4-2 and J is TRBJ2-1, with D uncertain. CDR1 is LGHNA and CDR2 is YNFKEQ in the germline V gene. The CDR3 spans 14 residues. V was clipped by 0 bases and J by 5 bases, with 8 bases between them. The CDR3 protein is CASSQDRSHNEQFF. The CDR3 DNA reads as TGTGCCAGCAGCCAAGATCGTAGCCACAATGAGCAGTTCTTC.

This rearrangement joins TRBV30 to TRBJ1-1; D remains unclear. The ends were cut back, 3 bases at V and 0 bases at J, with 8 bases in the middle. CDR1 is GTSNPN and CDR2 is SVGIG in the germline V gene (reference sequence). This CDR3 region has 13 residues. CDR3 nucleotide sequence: TGTGCCTGGAGGTACAGCTTGAACACTGAAGCTTTCTTT. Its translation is CAWRYSLNTEAFF.

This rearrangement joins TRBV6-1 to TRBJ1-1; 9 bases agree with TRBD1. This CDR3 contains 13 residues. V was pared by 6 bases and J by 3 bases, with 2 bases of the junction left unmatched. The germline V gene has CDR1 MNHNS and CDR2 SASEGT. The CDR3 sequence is CASRRQGDTEAFF. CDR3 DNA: TGTGCCAGCAGACGACAGGGGGACACTGAAGCTTTCTTT.